This T cell receptor beta chain came from a study of cytomegalovirus exposure and HLA in healthy donors. Whole-study context: The Caucasian-associated ancestry cluster contained 75% to 85% of the approximately 420 genotyped donors.

This PCR relied on a set of 60 Vbeta primers and 13 Jbeta primers. Under the authors' procedure: Approximately 11 million of the 80 million or so unique TCR beta chains counted in a later analysis were shared. Assay used: immunoSEQ multiplex PCR; TCRdb lists only in-frame clones, some missing. V, J and clone size were drawn from that table, and D and trimming were deduced from the DNA. The sample yields approximately 100,000 clones, about 81% seen once. Whole-study findings and limits: The study designated 150 or so TCR beta chains cytomegalovirus-associated.

Donors were ostensibly healthy at sampling, although undocumented immune exposures were probable. Germline values: CDR1 SGHRS, CDR2 YFSETQ. With V trimmed by 5 bases and J by 4 bases, 4 bases remained unmatched. The CDR3 loop spans 14 amino acids. This clone is a singleton in its sample. Its antigen is as yet unknown. The sequencing input was PBMCs. The source of this sequence is a man aged 40-50 years in good health and CMV-seronegative. The chain couples TRBV5-1 to TRBJ2-7; 12 bases line up with TRBD1. CDR3 bases: TGCGCCAGCAGGGGACAGGGGGCGCGATACGAGCAGTACTTC. Residues: CASRGQGARYEQYF.